This T cell receptor beta chain was identified in a study of T-cell reconstitution after alpha-beta-depleted transplantation in children. General study findings and limits: Some patients showed high day-60 TCRbeta diversity, which derived from surviving recipient T cells and thymic progenitors.

This clonotype was seen repeatedly, ten times or more. The antigen is not known. Preparing the TCRbeta library involved the use of unique molecular identifiers. TCRdb re-analysed the PCR reads in MiXCR, keeping a single row per CDR3 protein. The sample carries 670,000 or so distinct CDR3 sequences, roughly 13% recorded once. This TCR was sampled from a girl aged 2-10 years with congenital amegakaryocytic thrombocytopenia, due to receive a stem cell transplant. The material sequenced was PBMCs, taken before TCRalphabeta/CD19-depleted stem cell transplant.

CDR3 DNA sequence: TGTGCCAGCAGTTACTCATCCCTCCTTTACCAAGAGACCCAGTACTTC. Translating gives CASSYSSLLYQETQYF. The V and J genes are TRBV6-2 or TRBV6-3 and TRBJ2-5; D is ambiguous. Trimming left V 0 bases short and J 0 bases short, with 11 bases between. In germline, CDR1 is MNHEY, CDR2 SVGEGT. The CDR3 totals 16 residues.